This record looks at one TCR beta chain sequence and its context. The antigen this receptor binds is unknown. Base qualities are not recorded, but no much larger clone differs from it by a single base. Explained via the paper, the time point label denotes: progressive disease on ibrutinib. For TCR beta library preparation, about 2 micrograms of genomic DNA were isolated from cryopreserved PBMCs. Longitudinal blood samples from CLL patients receiving ibrutinib monotherapy were subjected to high-throughput TCR beta sequencing. Patients were enrolled in a phase 2 open-label single-center ibrutinib monotherapy trial. This entry comes from a study of cytotoxic CD8 clonotypes in ibrutinib-treated CLL listed by TCRdb under 2021. For context, the study as a whole: The cohort included roughly 15 treatment-naive and approximately eleven relapsed/refractory patients; around 18 were IGHV unmutated. All remission and progressive disease samples were collected while patients were still receiving ibrutinib. On average, each sample had some 250,000 productive templates and more than 75,000 productive rearrangements. Partial responses were observed in around 25 patients and complete responses in 2; after a median follow-up of 68 months, remission was maintained in approximately 14 patients and progression was observed in approximately 12. Longitudinal samples were obtainable from about 30% of the roughly 86 participants in the trial. Cryopreserved peripheral blood mononuclear cells were obtained prior to treatment, at the time of response, and at either disease progression or sustained remission. Samples at response were collected after a median of around twelve months of treatment, with a range of 6 to 36 months. Summary of the overall study and its limitations: Sampling times were not matched between patients in sustained remission and patients whose disease was progressing, and lymph node repertoires were not examined. At ibrutinib response clonality went up, during sustained remission it held steady, and at progression it dropped back toward baseline. Baseline clonality was found to be higher than that of age-matched healthy donors and was strongly correlated with circulating CD8+ T-cell counts. Public clonotypes were rare and either shrank or stayed stable during treatment, and the rise in clonality at ibrutinib response reflected expansion of private clonotypes.

Each clonotype received, on average, approximately 9.9x coverage in deep resolution sequencing performed on a MiSeq, where the target depth lay between 1 in 1 million and 1 in 200,000 T cells. The immunoSEQ hsTCRB Kit was used to generate the TCR beta libraries. The study's processing was this. ImmunoSEQ Data Assistant and ImmunoSEQ Analyzer were used for data analysis, and V, D and J genes were assigned according to IMGT definitions. Clonality was computed as one minus normalized Shannon entropy of productive rearrangement frequencies, ranging from 0 to 1. Public clonotype analysis was restricted to overrepresented clonotypes comprising at least 0.05% of each patient's repertoire. Repertoires from around 13 age-matched healthy donors in immuneACCESS were used as clonality controls. The immuneACCESS repertoire file appears here via TCRdb, limited to in-frame rearrangements. These files lack a portion of the clones; in checked studies, under half of the deficit traces to unresolved V genes, and the cause of the others is not known. Clone size and the V and J calls come from that table; the DNA yielded D and trimming. The sample table contains 150,000 to 200,000 clones; only one count was recorded for over 75% of them. Over 2.5% of the sample is in the top ten clones.

There are 17 amino acids in the CDR3, from cysteine to phenylalanine inclusive. Of all the DNA, just the CDR3 is kept, 51 bases in frame from base 1. Per the germline V gene (reference sequence), LNHDA is the CDR1 and SQIVND is the CDR2. The trim is 5 bases for V and 4 bases for J, with a gap of 21 bases between the germline ends. This specimen consisted of PBMCs, obtained at disease progression, from a patient treated with ibrutinib. The chain is assembled from TRBV19 and TRBJ2-1, and the D gene may be TRBD2, 6 bases matching. The clonotype originates from a human donor with chronic lymphocytic leukemia. The nucleotide sequence reads TGTGCCAGTAGTCCTACCGGGAGACAGCCGGTGTACAATGAGCAGTTCTTC. It translates to CASSPTGRQPVYNEQFF.